This T cell receptor beta chain was documented in a study of blood T cell repertoires in COVID-19. This CDR3 has 13 residues. The V gene's germline CDR1 is MRHNA and CDR2 SNTAGT. V shed 3 bases and J 6 bases; nucleotides not matched to a gene: 0. Some clones are missing from TCRdb's copy, which holds only in-frame ones; the method was immunoSEQ multiplex PCR. Of about 230,000 clones listed, roughly 84% are singletons. Sequencing was carried out using peripheral blood. This chain uses TRBV6-4 with TRBJ2-1, with 9 bases aligning to TRBD1. The clonotype comes from a man aged 35-49 years with acute or convalescent COVID-19. This CDR3 reads CASSEDRGNEQFF. The CDR3 coding sequence is TGTGCCAGCAGTGAGGACAGGGGCAATGAGCAGTTCTTC.